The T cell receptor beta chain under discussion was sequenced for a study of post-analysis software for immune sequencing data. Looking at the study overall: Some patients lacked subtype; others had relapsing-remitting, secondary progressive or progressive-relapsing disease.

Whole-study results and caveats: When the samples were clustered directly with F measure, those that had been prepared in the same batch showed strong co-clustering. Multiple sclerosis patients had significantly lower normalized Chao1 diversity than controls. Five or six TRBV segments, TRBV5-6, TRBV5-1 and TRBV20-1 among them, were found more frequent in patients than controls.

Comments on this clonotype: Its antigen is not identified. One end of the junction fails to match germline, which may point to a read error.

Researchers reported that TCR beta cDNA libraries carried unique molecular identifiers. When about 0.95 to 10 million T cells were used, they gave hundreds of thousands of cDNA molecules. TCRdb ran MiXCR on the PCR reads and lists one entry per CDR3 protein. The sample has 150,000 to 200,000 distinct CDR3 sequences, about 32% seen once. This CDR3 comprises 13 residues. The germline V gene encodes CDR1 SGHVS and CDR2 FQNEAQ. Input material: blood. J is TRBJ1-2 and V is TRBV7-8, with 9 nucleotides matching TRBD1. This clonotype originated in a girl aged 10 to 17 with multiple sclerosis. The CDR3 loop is CVSSPGQGYGYTF. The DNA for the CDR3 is TGTGTCAGCAGCCCTGGACAGGGGTATGGCTACACCTTC.